This entry is about one T cell receptor (beta chain). This clone's antigen is unknown. The trim is 0 bases for V and 4 bases for J, with a gap of 7 bases between the germline ends. Reading the germline V gene gives CDR1 SGDLS and CDR2 YYNGEE. Reading from cysteine to phenylalanine, the CDR3 counts 14 amino acids. The CDR3 DNA has 42 bases and is translated from base 1. The record originates from a study of cytomegalovirus exposure and HLA in healthy donors (TCRdb year 2017). Describing the broader study: An earlier analysis of some 500 of the donors reported more than 250 Gb of sequence data and approximately 110 million unique TCR beta sequences from roughly 180 million T cells. All discovery cohort repertoires had been generated on a single sequencing platform. An earlier analysis of a few hundred of the donors applied high-throughput TCR beta sequencing to assess whether each TCR beta V gene segment acted as functional or pseudogenic. A later genetic analysis used genome-wide SNP genotypes for 398 of the 666 donors, treating that subset as a discovery cohort. Among some 400 genotyped donors of the cohort, an average of about 220,000 unique TCR beta nucleotide sequences was sequenced per donor, of which about 19% were non-productive. The study used immunosequencing to profile the T cell repertoires of 666 subjects and linked those repertoires to cytomegalovirus serostatus. The study aimed to test whether cataloging public T cell receptors could reveal signatures of past pathogen exposure. The study combined high-throughput TCR immunosequencing, statistical association of individual TCRs with disease status, and machine learning to predict cytomegalovirus infection status. Donor age, sex, ethnicity and CMV serostatus were compiled alongside the repertoire data. A separate validation cohort of 90 to 150 different subjects was used in addition to the approximately 700-subject first cohort. Of the approximately 400 genotyped donors, over 65% fell in the genetic ancestry cluster associated with self-reported Caucasian donors. To study patterns of TCR occurrence, a later analysis re-analyzed previously published TCR beta repertoires from around 700 donors and added high-resolution HLA genotyping. Roughly 320 gigabases of sequencing data and approximately 92 million unique TCR sequences made up an early release that covered under 750 HLA-typed donors. Roughly 5 DR-DQ haplotypes were handled as single units for association and clustering because linkage in the cohort was strong. In the later analysis, no new phenotypic data were used to find candidate immune exposures; instead, reliance was placed on TCR beta sequences and their occurrence across donors. Class I and class II HLA loci were covered by the typing at four-digit resolution. The number of donors typed differed by locus, with 629-630 for A, B, C, DRB1 and DQB1, roughly 520 for DQA1, some 570 for DPA1, and around 460 for DPB1.

The cohort consisted of 600 to 700 healthy bone marrow donors. Cohort members were all nominally healthy when sampled, although unrecorded immune exposures were likely present. The donor was CMV seronegative and was included in the group of a few hundred seronegative cohort members. Each donor provided a peripheral blood sample, and peripheral blood mononuclear cells were used for TCR beta sequencing. Genomic DNA extraction from the blood cell samples was performed with the Qiagen DNeasy Blood Extraction Kit. Study-wide conclusions, independent of this receptor: Sequencing depth was assumed to be roughly uniform across donors in the presence/absence analyses, though that assumption may not hold. Cytomegalovirus status was reported to be diagnosed by the classifier with high specificity and sensitivity in both the original and validation cohorts. Most TCR sequences were seen in very few donors, while some public TCRs were found in many individuals. Because HLA typing was unavailable for some donors at each locus, only the typed subset was used in association tests. Broadly in line with IMGT annotations, most TCR beta V segments showed up in productive rearrangements about 90% or about 30% of the time in an earlier analysis of some 590 of the donors. A total of around 150 TCR beta chains were listed by the study as associated with cytomegalovirus. A further reported finding was that TCR beta sequences accurately predicted the HLA-A and HLA-B alleles for most subjects in the first cohort. Some IMGT-functional V segments, including TRBV6-2 and TRBV6-3, could not be distinguished by the 87-base-pair reads and were therefore excluded. This cohort had only TCR beta chains sequenced, and the lack of alpha or paired-chain data limited which features could be detected. A few of the identified cytomegalovirus-associated TCR beta chains were confirmed in vitro to be specific for cytomegalovirus antigens. Because counts were too low, roughly 18 rarely observed V segments, including chromosome 9 orphons, were left out of the earlier analysis of over 550 of the donors. Compared with equally common non-associated chains, HLA-associated TCR beta chains in a later analysis were more clonally expanded and had lower generation probabilities. In a later analysis, some 18,000 TCR beta sequences were associated with specific HLA alleles at a false discovery rate of 0.05. Immune exposure information for the cohort was limited to CMV serostatus. A later genetic analysis associated a missense DCLRE1C variant with V-gene and J-gene trimming of TCR beta chains, and an independent cohort replicated the association. In a later analysis, TCR association rates were found to vary across HLA loci, with the most associated TCRs seen for DRB1 alleles and the fewest for HLA-C alleles. According to a later genetic analysis, donors in an Asian-associated ancestry cluster had fewer N-insertions in productive TCRs than the roughly 670-donor mean. When HLA alleles, especially DR and DQ, strongly co-occurred, TCR associations were difficult to assign to individual alleles. A cluster of highly shared sequence variants was judged likely to represent a technical artifact of the sequencing pipeline. In a later analysis, several top co-occurrence clusters were reported to appear linked to parvovirus B19, influenza, CMV and Epstein-Barr virus. The authors suggested that the approach could potentially be extended to other disease states and immunological phenotypes. According to a later analysis, most CMV-associated TCR beta chains appeared to be HLA-restricted, and the HLA associations seemed to be driven largely by CMV exposure. Correlated functional status among segregating V segments might reflect linkage disequilibrium, but an unknown experimental factor could not be ruled out.

The library was generated by the immunoSEQ multiplex PCR assay. The multiplex PCR relied on a mix of 60 forward primers for TCR Vbeta segments and 13 reverse primers for TCR Jbeta segments. The CDR3 region of rearranged TCR beta genes was amplified from genomic DNA by a multiplex PCR assay. The amplified TCR beta libraries were sequenced on the Illumina HiSeq System as 87-base-pair reads. As for how the authors treated the data: A later analysis tallied roughly 76 million unique TCR beta chains across the 660 or so repertoires, and approximately 9.9 million of those chains were shared by two or more donors. Raw reads were error-corrected and collapsed into unique sequences with a nearest-neighbor algorithm that merged closely related sequences to remove PCR and sequencing errors. V, D and J gene segments were assigned by aligning CDR3 sequences to IMGT reference sequences. Each retained sequence needed at least a six-nucleotide match to both a V gene segment and a J gene segment. Rearrangements were called productive when the CDR3 lacked stop codons and stayed in frame with V and J; all others were non-productive. CDR3 was defined according to IMGT convention as the region running from the second conserved V-encoded cysteine to the conserved J-encoded phenylalanine. The earlier analysis of 500 to 600 of the donors excluded sequences that lacked an unambiguous match to a single V gene segment. In an earlier analysis of about 590 of the donors, a V segment was called functional when productive rearrangements were above 56.7%, and segregating when the standard deviation between donors exceeded 5%. A statistical classification framework was developed to diagnose cytomegalovirus status using the catalog of TCR beta chain sequences. In a later analysis, TCR nucleotide sequences were compared against IMGT/GENE-DB human TR gene sequences so that V and J genes could be assigned. In a later analysis, CDR3 sequences and most-parsimonious VDJ recombination scenarios were assigned using the TCRdist pipeline. A later analysis defined each TCR beta chain by its CDR3 amino acid sequence plus V-gene family, and excluded reads lacking a unique V-gene family. A later analysis removed 550 to 700 highly shared, low-generation-probability nucleotide sequences to deal with suspected cross-contamination and a sequencing artifact. A later analysis calculated a clonal expansion index for each public chain from normalized within-repertoire ranks of inferred template counts. Generation probabilities in a later analysis came from a VDJ recombination model fitted to out-of-frame rearrangements, and those results were checked against IGoR. A later analysis scored TCR-TCR, TCR-HLA and TCR-CMV co-occurrence with hypergeometric tests, applying a repertoire-size bias correction to TCR pairs. A later analysis estimated false discovery rates by permuting HLA or CMV assignments 20 times. A later analysis grouped co-occurring TCRs with DBSCAN, adding TCRdist sequence similarity when clustering within HLA-allele-positive subsets. Repertoires with fewer than 30,000 or more than 120,000 public chains, plus five repertoires with anomalous nucleotide sharing, were excluded from co-occurrence clustering. In its TCRdb copy, this immuneACCESS table keeps in-frame sequences only and misses some clones. Where compared with another copy, unresolved V genes explain less than half of these, and the others have no known cause. V and J calls and clone size are given by that table; D and trimming were obtained from the DNA. The sample's own table lists about 46,000 clones. Jointly, the top ten make up more than 0.95% of the sample.

This receptor was identified in a woman between 40 and 50 years old in good health and CMV-seronegative. The sample was PBMCs. The chain was built from TRBV9 and TRBJ2-2, with no D gene named confidently. The CDR3 amino acid sequence is: CASSVATLTGELFF. The nucleotide sequence reads TGTGCCAGCAGCGTAGCTACTCTCACCGGGGAGCTGTTTTTT.